This T cell receptor (beta chain) is from a study of control samples from healthy donors and cancer patients. The CDR3 sequence is 16 residues long. The V segment lost 2 bases and the J segment 6 bases; nucleotides outside the gene matches: 13. Germline CDR1 is LGHNA and CDR2 is YNFKEQ. Method: immunoSEQ multiplex PCR; TCRdb's copy keeps in-frame clones and lacks some. This table holds about 140,000 clones, just under 95% found once. The receptor was isolated from a man in his thirties or forties in good health. The V gene is TRBV4-2, the J gene TRBJ2-7; 7 nucleotides match TRBD2. The material sequenced was blood. In DNA form, the CDR3 reads TGTGCCAGCAGCCAATCTCCTGCGGGAGCCCCCTTCGAGCAGTACTTC. Amino acids: CASSQSPAGAPFEQYF.